These 15 T cell receptor beta chains share one sample of origin, sequenced in a study of shared clonotypes between healthy human individuals. Positively selected for CCR7, the CD45RO-negative cells used as naive CD8 cells excluded terminally differentiated effector memory CD45RA+ cells. Data came from immunoSEQ multiplex PCR; TCRdb stores just in-frame clones and leaves some out. The sample lists millions of clones, roughly 95% seen once, with approximately 1.2% in the top ten. Sequencing was performed on naive CD8+ T cells sorted from blood. These TCRs come from a man aged 18-30 years in good health.

This chain joins TRBV27 and TRBJ2-4, with a tentative D call TRBD1 (5 bases). There are 15 residues in the CDR3. Trimming took off 0 bases at V and 7 bases at J, with 13 bases between the two ends. Germline CDR1 is MNHEY and CDR2 is SMNVEV (reference sequence). The CDR3 protein is CASSLSPPGWNIQYF. The CDR3 nucleotides read TGTGCCAGCAGTTTATCTCCCCCAGGGTGGAACATTCAGTACTTC.

This sequence joins TRBV4-3 and TRBJ2-1; 12 bases match TRBD2. CDR3 length: 17 amino acids. V shed 0 bases and J 9 bases; nucleotides not matched to a gene: 9. Germline assignment: CDR1 LGHNA and CDR2 YSLEER. The CDR3 bases are TGCGCCAGCAGCCAAGATTCCCCTAGCGGGAGGGCAGCTGAGCAGTTCTTC. It yields the protein CASSQDSPSGRAAEQFF.

The chain couples TRBV10-3 to TRBJ2-3; 8 bases line up with TRBD2. Germline CDR1 is ENHRY and CDR2 is SYGVKD. Trimming at V came to 5 bases and at J to 0 bases, leaving 7 bases not matched to a gene. The CDR3 spans 16 residues. CDR3 sequence: CAISPLTSDSTDTQYF. In DNA, the CDR3 is TGTGCCATCAGTCCACTGACTAGCGATAGCACAGATACGCAGTATTTT.

CDR3 region: CAWALDNSYEQYF. As DNA, the CDR3 is TGTGCCTGGGCTCTGGACAACTCCTACGAGCAGTACTTC. This chain uses TRBV30 with TRBJ2-7, with D possibly TRBD1 on 5 matching bases. Trimming took 5 bases from V and 0 from J, leaving 11 bases between them. Germline CDR1 reads GTSNPN; CDR2 reads SVGIG (reference sequence). CDR3 size: 13 residues.

Turning to this clone: Additional DNA sequences in this sample encode the identical CDR3. V gene TRBV9 combines with J gene TRBJ1-1, with D possibly matching TRBD1 (6 bases). Germline values: CDR1 SGDLS, CDR2 YYNGEE. The germline V and J ends were trimmed by 2 bases and 4 bases, with 9 bases remaining between them. This CDR3 comprises 13 residues. The DNA of the CDR3 is TGTGCCAGCAGCGTTGGGGGCAGCACTGAAGCTTTCTTT. It encodes CASSVGGSTEAFF.

The chain joins TRBV6-5 to TRBJ2-5; D remains unclear. Germline CDR1 MNHEY, CDR2 SVGAGI. V lost 5 bases and J lost 4, with 17 bases in between. The CDR3 is made up of 15 amino acids. The CDR3: CASSPNDLNGETQYF. CDR3 sequence (DNA): TGTGCCAGCAGTCCCAACGACCTGAACGGAGAGACCCAGTACTTC.

The chain links TRBV11-2 to TRBJ2-5; TRBD2 agrees at 10 bases. The CDR3 has 15 amino acids. V was pared by 4 bases and J by 3 bases, with 5 bases of the junction left unmatched. CDR1 SGHAT and CDR2 FQNNGV come from the germline V gene. CDR3 coding DNA: TGTGCCAGCAGCTACACTAGCGGGGTTAAAGAGACCCAGTACTTC. This encodes CASSYTSGVKETQYF.

This sequence joins TRBV28 and TRBJ1-1; D may be TRBD1 (5 bases). Trimming shortened V by 8 bases and J by 5 bases, and 15 bases separated the two germline ends. The CDR3 covers 13 residues. CDR1 is MDHEN, CDR2 SYDVKM, per germline. The chain's CDR3 is CASARGRGTEAFF. The CDR3 region has the DNA TGTGCCAGCGCTAGGGGTCGAGGGACTGAAGCTTTCTTT.

The chain links TRBV27 to TRBJ2-2; possible D gene TRBD2, 7 bases. The CDR3 sequence is 16 residues long. Germline assignment: CDR1 MNHEY and CDR2 SMNVEV (reference sequence). Trimming removed 3 bases from V and 0 bases from J, with 11 bases in between. CDR3: CASSFAGAANTGELFF. The CDR3 DNA follows: TGTGCCAGCAGTTTTGCGGGGGCGGCGAACACCGGGGAGCTGTTTTTT.

V and J are TRBV4-3 and TRBJ2-1, with D perhaps TRBD1 (5 bases). The germline V gene has CDR1 LGHNA and CDR2 YSLEER. V lost 6 bases and J lost 6, with 12 bases in between. The CDR3 is 13 residues long. The CDR3 loop reads CASSPLTGNEQFF. CDR3 nucleotide sequence: TGCGCCAGCAGTCCTTTAACAGGCAATGAGCAGTTCTTC.

CDR3: CASSSGFGTEAFF. Written as DNA, the CDR3 is TGTGCCAGCAGTTCCGGGTTTGGCACTGAAGCTTTCTTT. The V and J genes are TRBV11-2 and TRBJ1-1; D not resolved. The V end lost 6 bases, the J end lost 4 bases, and 12 bases lay between the germline ends. The germline gives CDR1 SGHAT, CDR2 FQNNGV. The CDR3 covers 13 residues.

The chain joins TRBV7-8 to TRBJ2-1; 10 bases are a match to TRBD2. The CDR3 is made up of 16 amino acids. The trim removed 1 base at V and 8 bases at J, leaving 8 bases unmatched. Germline CDR1 is SGHVS and CDR2 is FQNEAQ. CDR3 sequence (DNA): TGTGCCAGCAGCTTAGATTGGCTAGCGGGAGACCATGAGCAGTTCTTC. Its protein product is CASSLDWLAGDHEQFF.

Comment on this clone: Other nucleotide sequences from this sample produce the same CDR3. This chain connects TRBV27 to TRBJ2-7, with 9 bases identical to TRBD2. V was pared by 8 bases and J by 1 base, with 6 bases of the junction left unmatched. This CDR3 spans 14 amino acids. Germline CDR1 MNHEY, CDR2 SMNVEV (reference sequence). The CDR3 DNA follows: TGTGCCAGCCGAATAGCGGGAGCGTCCTACGAGCAGTACTTC. Translated: CASRIAGASYEQYF.

The gene calls are TRBV25-1 and TRBJ1-6; D not resolved. V shed 1 base and J shed 0 bases, with 10 bases lying between them. The CDR3 is 17 residues long. Germline V gene lookup returns CDR1 MGHDK and CDR2 SYGVNS. The CDR3 DNA follows: TGTGCCAGCAGTGAATCTCGCGGGAGCTCCTATAATTCACCCCTCCACTTT. Translating it yields CASSESRGSSYNSPLHF. Complete variable domain (other parts from reference TRBV25-1 and TRBJ1-6): EADIYQTPRYLVIGTGKKITLECSQTMGHDKMYWYQQDPGMELHLIHYSYGVNSTEKGDLSSESTVSRIRTEHFPLTLESARPSHTSQYLCASSESRGSSYNSPLHFGNGTRLTVT.

The gene calls are TRBV28 and TRBJ1-1; D call uncertain. Trimming pared 3 bases from V and 8 bases from J, leaving 13 bases between. Germline V gene lookup returns CDR1 MDHEN and CDR2 SYDVKM. CDR3 length: 13 amino acids. CDR3 in DNA: TGTGCCAGCAGTTTCGGGTTTAGTCGGGAAGCTTTCTTT. This translates into CASSFGFSREAFF.